The present T cell receptor beta chain was sequenced within a study of identical twins. Study-level results: The study reached conclusions through statistical analysis that was cross-sectional, not following the same donors. Twins' excess sharing was less marked for out-of-frame beta sequences.

One entry per CDR3 protein, called by TCRdb with MiXCR from the 5' RACE reads. Of about 920,000 distinct CDR3 sequences detected, 9% to 15% appear once; the ten largest clones hold roughly 1.6%. A note on this clonotype: Its antigen is not known.

Between the trimmed V and J ends, which lost 4 bases and 3 bases, there was a span of 21 bases. From germline, CDR1 is DFQATT and CDR2 SNEGSKA (reference sequence). CDR3 length: 16 residues. The same data also contributed to another study, on yellow fever vaccine responses in identical twins.

The clonotype originates from a woman younger than 35 in good health. Sequenced sample: PBMCs. The chain recombines TRBV20-1 with TRBJ1-2; possibly TRBD1 for D (5 bases). This chain's CDR3 is CSATSGLKGKDYGYTF. The CDR3, as DNA: TGCAGTGCTACCTCGGGACTTAAGGGGAAGGACTATGGCTACACCTTC.